The next 15 T cell receptor beta chains were all read from a single sample in a study of blood T cell repertoires in COVID-19. The table came from immunoSEQ multiplex PCR; TCRdb's copy has only in-frame clones and leaves some out. This sample has fewer than 300,000 clones, with around four fifths found just once. Sequenced input: peripheral blood. These TCRs come from a man aged 80 or over with acute or convalescent COVID-19.

The chain uses TRBV19 and TRBJ1-1; 10 bases fit TRBD1. The CDR3 has 16 residues. With 3 bases clipped from V and 1 base from J, the junction kept 5 bases outside the gene matches. Germline V lookup: CDR1 LNHDA, CDR2 SQIVND (reference sequence). CDR3 region: CASSIGTGATNTEAFF. In nucleotides, the CDR3 is TGTGCCAGTAGTATTGGGACAGGGGCTACGAACACTGAAGCTTTCTTT. The entire variable domain, with the rest obtained from reference TRBV19 and TRBJ1-1, is as follows: DGGITQSPKYLFRKEGQNVTLSCEQNLNHDAMYWYRQDPGQGLRLIYYSQIVNDFQKGDIAEGYSVSREKKESFPLTVTSAQKNPTAFYLCASSIGTGATNTEAFFGQGTRLTVV.

V usage is TRBV7-6 and J usage is TRBJ2-3; TRBD2 matches 7 bases. This CDR3 contains 13 residues. Trimming cost V 0 bases and J 6 bases; bases outside gene matches: 0. Germline V gene sequence: CDR1 SGHVS, CDR2 FNYEAQ. CDR3 residues: CASSLAGGDTQYF. CDR3 in DNA: TGTGCCAGCAGCTTAGCGGGAGGGGATACGCAGTATTTT.

The DNA for the CDR3 is TGCAGCGTTGTCATCCTAGCGGGATACGAGCAGTACTTC. It yields the protein CSVVILAGYEQYF. J is TRBJ2-7 and V is TRBV29-1; 9 bases match TRBD2. Germline trimming cut 4 bases from V and 4 bases from J; bases unmatched to any gene: 5. Germline CDR1 reads SQVTM; CDR2 reads ANQGSEA. This CDR3 contains 13 residues.

The chain has TRBV24-1 and TRBJ1-5; 7 positions agree with TRBD1. Trimming at V came to 9 bases and at J to 3 bases, leaving 13 bases not matched to a gene. The CDR3 is 16 residues long. Germline V CDR1 and CDR2: KGHDR, SFDVKD. The CDR3 sequence: CATPDRPERANQPQHF. The CDR3 DNA sequence: TGTGCCACCCCGGACAGGCCCGAACGGGCCAATCAGCCCCAGCATTTT.

This chain links TRBV19 with TRBJ1-1, with a possible D match to TRBD1 (5 bases). V lost 4 bases to trimming and J lost 4 bases, with 16 bases between them. From germline, CDR1 is LNHDA and CDR2 SQIVND (reference sequence). The CDR3 contains 15 residues. This chain's CDR3 is CASSTGAGGGTEAFF. CDR3 DNA: TGTGCCAGTAGTACCGGGGCGGGCGGGGGCACTGAAGCTTTCTTT.

The J gene is TRBJ2-2, the V gene TRBV6-5; a weak D match, TRBD2 (6 bases). Germline values: CDR1 MNHEY, CDR2 SVGAGI. The CDR3 extends over 15 amino acids. V lost 6 bases to trimming and J lost 1 base, with 12 bases between them. This CDR3 is CASRAGRVNTGELFF. The CDR3 DNA sequence: TGTGCCAGCAGGGCGGGACGGGTGAACACCGGGGAGCTGTTTTTT.

This clone was seen only once. The gene calls are TRBV6-9 and TRBJ2-5; TRBD2 aligns across 7 bases. CDR3 size: 13 residues. V gave up 7 bases and J gave up 0 bases; unmatched junction bases: 2. Germline V gene data show CDR1 as MNHGY and CDR2 as SVAAGI. The CDR3 DNA is TGTGCCAGCAACGGGAGGAACCAAGAGACCCAGTACTTC. Its translation: CASNGRNQETQYF.

This clone was detected only once. This rearrangement joins TRBV13 to TRBJ1-3; TRBD1 matches at 9 bases. There are 15 residues in the CDR3. Germline CDR1 reads PRHDT; CDR2 reads FYEKMQ (reference sequence). V lost 5 bases and J lost 4; bases outside the gene matches: 6. CDR3 bases: TGTGCCAGCAGCCGACAGGGGGTGATCGGAAACACCATATATTTT. Its protein is CASSRQGVIGNTIYF.

This chain uses TRBV20-1 with TRBJ2-7; D perhaps matches TRBD2 (6 bases). The germline V gene encodes CDR1 DFQATT and CDR2 SNEGSKA (reference sequence). The CDR3 is made up of 11 amino acids. V shed 7 bases and J shed 5 bases, with 12 bases lying between them. The CDR3 nucleotides read TGCAGTGAACAAGGAGGGAACGAGCAGTACTTC. This encodes CSEQGGNEQYF.

This chain connects TRBV3-1 (or the pseudogene TRBV3-2) to TRBJ2-7, with no clear D. The V gene's germline CDR1 is LGHDT and CDR2 YNNKEL (reference sequence). V was clipped by 3 bases and J by 6 bases, with 9 bases between them. This CDR3 contains 12 residues. CDR3 sequence: CASSQTQTEQYF. In DNA form, the CDR3 reads TGTGCCAGCAGCCAGACACAAACCGAGCAGTACTTC.

On this clone: Other DNA sequences in this specimen translate into the identical CDR3. The chain uses TRBV9 and TRBJ2-1; TRBD2 agrees at 7 bases. The germline V gene encodes CDR1 SGDLS and CDR2 YYNGEE. Trimming at V came to 0 bases and at J to 3 bases, leaving 3 bases not matched to a gene. CDR3 length equals 15 residues. The CDR3 bases are TGTGCCAGCAGCGTAGAGGGCGGGAGCTACAATGAGCAGTTCTTC. Amino acids: CASSVEGGSYNEQFF.

The V gene is TRBV27, the J gene TRBJ2-3; weak D call: TRBD2 (6 bases). The CDR3 loop spans 17 amino acids. Germline V CDR1 and CDR2: MNHEY, SMNVEV (reference sequence). Trimming shortened V by 5 bases and J by 7 bases, and 25 bases separated the two germline ends. The CDR3 sequence is CASSPPSGTRGEYTQYF. The DNA for the CDR3 is TGTGCCAGCAGTCCGCCATCCGGGACTCGAGGGGAGTATACGCAGTATTTT.

The chain uses TRBV5-1 and TRBJ2-5, with TRBD2 identical over 10 bases. The V and J ends lost 2 bases and 1 base, in that order; junction bases with no gene match: 11. The CDR3 consists of 18 residues. CDR1 SGHRS and CDR2 YFSETQ come from the germline V gene. The CDR3 sequence: CASSLSIASGGAQETQYF. CDR3 in DNA: TGCGCCAGCAGCTTAAGTATTGCTAGCGGGGGAGCCCAAGAGACCCAGTACTTC. The variable domain in full, completed from reference TRBV5-1 and TRBJ2-5, reads KAGVTQTPRYLIKTRGQQVTLSCSPISGHRSVSWYQQTPGQGLQFLFEYFSETQRNKGNFPGRFSGRQFSNSRSEMNVSTLELGDSALYLCASSLSIASGGAQETQYFGPGTRLLVL.

V usage is TRBV3-1 (or the pseudogene TRBV3-2) and J usage is TRBJ1-4; perhaps TRBD1 as D (6 bases). V gave up 2 bases and J gave up 10 bases, with 17 bases separating them. Per germline, CDR1 LGHDT and CDR2 YNNKEL (reference sequence). The CDR3 is 15 residues long. The CDR3 region has the DNA TGTGCCAGCAGCCAACCCGGGACAACGCTTGGAAAACTGTTTTTT. Its protein product is CASSQPGTTLGKLFF.

This rearrangement joins TRBV18 to TRBJ2-7; D remains ambiguous. Per germline, CDR1 KGHSH and CDR2 LQKENI. The CDR3 length is 14 residues. The ends were cut back, 3 bases at V and 0 bases at J, with 9 bases in the middle. The CDR3 spells CASSPGPGSYEQYF. CDR3 DNA: TGTGCCAGCTCACCCGGTCCAGGCTCCTACGAGCAGTACTTC.